Given below is one T cell receptor (beta chain) in context. The antigen is unknown. Measured with immunoSEQ multiplex PCR; TCRdb has only the in-frame clones, and not every one. This table holds tens of thousands of clones, over 85% found once. These data belong to a study of cytomegalovirus exposure and HLA in healthy donors. Whole-study context: The same platform as the 650 to 700 first-cohort repertoires was used for the 130 or so validation repertoires, a later analysis reported.

Trimming left V 2 bases short and J 7 bases short, with 24 bases between. The germline CDR1 and CDR2 sequences are GTSNPN and SVGIG (reference sequence). The CDR3 runs to 17 residues. Regarding the study as a whole: The study labeled more than 150 TCR beta chains cytomegalovirus-associated. A few CMV-associated chains were confirmed in vitro to be specific for CMV antigens. Usually a TCR sequence was rare, but some public TCRs were found in many donors.

The sequence came from a man aged 18 to 29 in good health and CMV-seropositive. The specimen sequenced was PBMCs. The J gene is TRBJ1-5, the V gene TRBV30; the D gene is possibly TRBD1 (5 bases). For the CDR3, the DNA is TGTGCCTGGAGTCGGTTGGGCCGGGCCCTGGGGGGGCAGCCCCAGCATTTT. Translated: CAWSRLGRALGGQPQHF.